This entry concerns a single T cell receptor beta chain. This table comes from immunoSEQ multiplex PCR, and its TCRdb copy is limited to in-frame clones, with some not included. The sample lists 250,000 to 300,000 clones; about 86% were seen once. V lost 4 bases, J lost 4 bases, and 11 bases lay in between. The CDR3 has 14 residues. Germline V gives CDR1 MNHEY, CDR2 SMNVEV (reference sequence). The data belong to a study of blood T cell repertoires in COVID-19. The chain has TRBV27 and TRBJ1-3; possibly TRBD1 for D (5 bases). What was sequenced was PBMCs or T cells enriched from blood (not recorded which). The receptor was isolated from a man aged 25-40 years with acute COVID-19. CDR3 amino acids: CASSSTGLGNTIYF. In nucleotides, the CDR3 is TGTGCCAGCAGTTCTACAGGCTTAGGAAACACCATATATTTT.